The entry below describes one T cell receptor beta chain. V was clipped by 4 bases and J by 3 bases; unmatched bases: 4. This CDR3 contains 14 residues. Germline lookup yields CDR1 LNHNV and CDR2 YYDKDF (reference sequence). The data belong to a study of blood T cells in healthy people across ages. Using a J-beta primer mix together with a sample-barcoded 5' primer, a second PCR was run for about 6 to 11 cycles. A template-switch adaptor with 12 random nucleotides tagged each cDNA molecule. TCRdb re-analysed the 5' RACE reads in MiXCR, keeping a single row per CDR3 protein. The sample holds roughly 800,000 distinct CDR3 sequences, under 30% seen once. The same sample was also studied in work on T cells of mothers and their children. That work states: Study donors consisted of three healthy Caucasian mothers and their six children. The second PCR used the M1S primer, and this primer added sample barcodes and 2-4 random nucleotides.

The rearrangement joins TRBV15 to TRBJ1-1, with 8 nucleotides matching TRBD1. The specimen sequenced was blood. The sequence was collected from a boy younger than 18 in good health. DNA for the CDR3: TGTGCCACCAGCATGGAACAGGGGGACACTGAAGCTTTCTTT. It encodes CATSMEQGDTEAFF. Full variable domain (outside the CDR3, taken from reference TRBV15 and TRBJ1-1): DAMVIQNPRYQVTQFGKPVTLSCSQTLNHNVMYWYQQKSSQAPKLLFHYYDKDFNNEADTPDNFQSRRPNTSFCFLDIRSPGLGDTAMYLCATSMEQGDTEAFFGQGTRLTVV.